The 26 T cell receptor beta chains listed next were all sequenced from one sample in a study of shared clonotypes between healthy human individuals. CD8 cells regarded as naive lacked CD45RO, were positively chosen for CCR7, and omitted terminally differentiated effector memory CD45RA+ cells. TCRdb's copy holds only in-frame clones and misses some; the assay was immunoSEQ multiplex PCR. The table has about 2.1 million clones, about 93% seen once; the top ten hold 1.5% to 2%. What was sequenced was naive CD8+ T cells from PBMCs. These receptors were collected from a young man in good health. Some clones in this sample may be carry-over from other donors' samples.

This chain links TRBV14 with TRBJ1-1; no firm D call. This CDR3 contains 13 residues. Germline V CDR1 and CDR2: SGHDN, FVKESK. Trimming removed 5 bases at V and 4 bases at J, with 11 bases between. CDR3 protein: CASSGVWATEAFF. CDR3 in DNA: TGTGCCAGCAGCGGGGTGTGGGCCACTGAAGCTTTCTTT.

J is TRBJ2-1 and V is TRBV7-2, with 8 bases lining up with TRBD1. The junction had 10 bases not matched to a gene; V was cut back by 0 bases and J by 12 bases. Germline lookup yields CDR1 SGHTA and CDR2 FQGNSA. The length of the CDR3 is 15 residues. The CDR3 region is CASSLAEGQGSGQFF. Written as DNA, the CDR3 is TGTGCCAGCAGCTTAGCGGAAGGACAGGGATCCGGGCAGTTCTTC. Together with reference TRBV7-2 and TRBJ2-1, the CDR3 gives the full variable domain: GAGVSQSPSNKVTEKGKDVELRCDPISGHTALYWYRQSLGQGLEFLIYFQGNSAPDKSGLPSDRFSAERTGGSVSTLTIQRTQQEDSAVYLCASSLAEGQGSGQFFGPGTRLTVL.

The chain carries TRBV2 and TRBJ2-1; 10 bases match TRBD2. With 3 bases clipped from V and 3 bases from J, the junction kept 5 bases outside the gene matches. Germline CDR1 is SNHLY and CDR2 is FYNNEI. The CDR3 consists of 16 residues. DNA for the CDR3: TGTGCCAGCAGTGATAGTAGCGGGGGGTTCTACAATGAGCAGTTCTTC. It translates to CASSDSSGGFYNEQFF.

This rearrangement joins TRBV11-2 to TRBJ2-7; D is ambiguous. Per the germline V gene, CDR1 is SGHAT and CDR2 is FQNNGV. This CDR3 is 16 amino acids long. V lost 2 bases and J 0 bases, leaving 14 bases between the germline ends. CDR3 coding DNA: TGTGCCAGCAGCTTATCGGCAGACGCAAGCTCCTACGAGCAGTACTTC. Residues: CASSLSADASSYEQYF. Full variable domain (remainder filled in from reference TRBV11-2 and TRBJ2-7): EAGVAQSPRYKIIEKRQSVAFWCNPISGHATLYWYQQILGQGPKLLIQFQNNGVVDDSQLPKDRFSAERLKGVDSTLKIQPAKLEDSAVYLCASSLSADASSYEQYFGPGTRLTVT.

The V and J genes are TRBV7-9 and TRBJ2-1; TRBD2 aligns across 8 bases. Germline values: CDR1 SEHNR, CDR2 FQNEAQ (reference sequence). CDR3 length equals 17 residues. The V and J ends lost 5 bases and 12 bases, in that order; junction bases with no gene match: 21. The CDR3 region is CASSPAPTSVGGNGQFF. The DNA of the CDR3 is TGTGCCAGCAGCCCCGCCCCGACTAGCGTCGGGGGGAACGGGCAGTTCTTC.

This clone has a single count. J is TRBJ1-2 and V is TRBV19; D unclear. Germline V CDR1 and CDR2: LNHDA, SQIVND (reference sequence). The ends were cut back, 1 base at V and 4 bases at J, with 10 bases in the middle. There are 14 residues in the CDR3. The CDR3 loop reads CASSIGPAGYGYTF. DNA of the CDR3: TGTGCCAGTAGTATAGGACCCGCCGGCTATGGCTACACCTTC.

This clone showed up just once. The rearrangement uses TRBV23-1 and TRBJ2-3; 8 bases are shared with TRBD1. TRBV23-1 is labeled an ORF, and its function is uncertain. This CDR3 has 14 amino acids. The V gene end was trimmed by 9 bases and the J gene end by 7 bases; junction bases not matched to a gene: 12. CDR3 nucleotide sequence: TGCGCCAGAATAGACAGGGGTCGAGAAAATACGCAGTATTTT. It is translated as CARIDRGRENTQYF.

The rearrangement links TRBV5-5 to TRBJ1-1; D not resolved. This CDR3 has 13 residues. V dropped 1 base and J dropped 4 bases, with 8 bases sitting between them. Germline values: CDR1 SGHKS, CDR2 YYEKEE (reference sequence). CDR3 residues: CASSLRAFTEAFF. CDR3 DNA: TGTGCCAGCAGCTTGCGGGCGTTCACTGAAGCTTTCTTT.

V gene TRBV4-3 combines with J gene TRBJ2-4; D unresolved. Between the trimmed V and J ends, which lost 0 bases and 2 bases, there was a span of 8 bases. Germline CDR1 LGHNA, CDR2 YSLEER. The CDR3 has 15 residues. DNA of the CDR3: TGCGCCAGCAGCCAAGATAGGGTAACCAAAAACATTCAGTACTTC. It encodes CASSQDRVTKNIQYF.

The J gene is TRBJ1-1, the V gene TRBV19; TRBD1 is a possible D gene (6 bases). Germline assignment: CDR1 LNHDA and CDR2 SQIVND (reference sequence). CDR3 length: 14 residues. V was shortened by 6 bases and J by 4 bases, with 15 bases between the two germline ends. The CDR3 nucleotides are TGTGCCAGTAGGGACAGCGCCCGAATCACTGAAGCTTTCTTT. Translating it yields CASRDSARITEAFF.

The V call is TRBV19, the J call TRBJ2-3; unclear D gene. There are 13 residues in the CDR3. The V end lost 3 bases, the J end lost 4 bases, and 8 bases lay between the germline ends. CDR1 is LNHDA, CDR2 SQIVND, per germline (reference sequence). CDR3 sequence reads: CASSIFGPDTQYF. The CDR3 region has the DNA TGTGCCAGTAGTATCTTCGGTCCAGATACGCAGTATTTT. The full variable domain, in which reference TRBV19 and TRBJ2-3 provide the parts outside the CDR3, is DGGITQSPKYLFRKEGQNVTLSCEQNLNHDAMYWYRQDPGQGLRLIYYSQIVNDFQKGDIAEGYSVSREKKESFPLTVTSAQKNPTAFYLCASSIFGPDTQYFGPGTRLTVL.

The chain joins TRBV7-8 to TRBJ1-1; 7 bases fit TRBD1. In germline, CDR1 is SGHVS, CDR2 FQNEAQ. Trimming removed 5 bases from V and 3 bases from J; junction bases left unmatched: 9. This CDR3 has 15 residues. The CDR3 spells CASSRGRDGHTEAFF. CDR3 DNA sequence: TGTGCCAGCAGCAGGGGGCGGGACGGTCACACTGAAGCTTTCTTT.

The chain employs TRBV15 and TRBJ1-3, with D possibly TRBD1 on 5 matching bases. Between the trimmed V and J ends, which lost 0 bases and 0 bases, there was a span of 6 bases. This CDR3 region has 15 residues. CDR1 LNHNV and CDR2 YYDKDF come from the germline V gene (reference sequence). In DNA form, the CDR3 reads TGTGCCACCAGCAGAGATGGGGCCTCTGGAAACACCATATATTTT. Translated, it gives CATSRDGASGNTIYF.

This rearrangement joins TRBV18 to TRBJ2-3; 9 nucleotides match TRBD1. Germline CDR1 KGHSH, CDR2 LQKENI. This CDR3 comprises 15 residues. With V trimmed by 0 bases and J by 3 bases, 1 base remained unmatched. CDR3: CASSPPDRGTDTQYF. CDR3 nucleotide sequence: TGTGCCAGCTCACCACCGGACAGGGGAACAGATACGCAGTATTTT.

Worth noting for this clone: The sample holds other DNA sequences that translate to the same CDR3. J is TRBJ2-7 and V is TRBV7-9, with D perhaps matching TRBD2 (5 bases). Germline loops: CDR1 SEHNR, CDR2 FQNEAQ (reference sequence). This CDR3 is built from 12 residues. Trimming shortened V by 3 bases and J by 4 bases, and 7 bases separated the two germline ends. The CDR3 is CASSFGLYEQYF. The CDR3 DNA is TGTGCCAGCAGCTTTGGACTTTACGAGCAGTACTTC.

This sequence joins TRBV12-1 and TRBJ2-3. TRBV12-1 is reported as a pseudogene. The CDR3 has 20 residues. The CDR3 is CASSKTERDGLKTSTDTQYF. DNA for the CDR3: TGTGCCAGCAGCAAGACCGAACGGGACGGATTAAAGACTAGCACAGATACGCAGTATTTT.

Concerning this clone: Additional DNA sequences in this sample encode the identical CDR3. The chain combines TRBV27 with TRBJ2-7; 9 nucleotides match TRBD2. Germline V gene lookup returns CDR1 MNHEY and CDR2 SMNVEV (reference sequence). The CDR3 has 14 amino acids. V shed 5 bases and J 4 bases; nucleotides not matched to a gene: 6. The CDR3 is CASSTLAGGYEQYF. CDR3 coding DNA: TGTGCCAGCAGTACACTAGCGGGCGGTTACGAGCAGTACTTC.

The chain uses TRBV27 and TRBJ2-1, with D possibly matching TRBD2 (6 bases). The V and J ends lost 6 bases and 0 bases respectively, with 18 bases between them. Germline lookup yields CDR1 MNHEY and CDR2 SMNVEV (reference sequence). The CDR3 is made up of 17 amino acids. The CDR3 region has the DNA TGTGCCAGCAGACCCATTTTAGCGGAGCCCTCCTACAATGAGCAGTTCTTC. Its translation: CASRPILAEPSYNEQFF.

This clone was recorded only once. In DNA, the CDR3 is TGCGCCAGCAGCCAAGTGCGACAGTTCTCTGGAAACACCATATATTTT. As protein: CASSQVRQFSGNTIYF. The chain is built from TRBV4-1 and TRBJ1-3; D is possibly TRBD1 (5 bases). This CDR3 spans 16 amino acids. Trimming shortened V by 1 base and J by 0 bases, and 10 bases separated the two germline ends. From germline, CDR1 is MGHRA and CDR2 YSYEKL.

This clone was found a few times. In the same sample, other DNA sequences code for this CDR3. V is TRBV6-1 and J is TRBJ1-1; TRBD1 matches at 7 bases. Trimming removed 6 bases from V and 2 bases from J; junction bases left unmatched: 6. CDR1 is MNHNS, CDR2 SASEGT, per germline. CDR3 length: 14 amino acids. This chain's CDR3 is CASSETGFNTEAFF. The CDR3 nucleotides are TGTGCCAGCAGCGAGACAGGGTTTAACACTGAAGCTTTCTTT.

The chain has TRBV28 and TRBJ2-1, with 7 bases matching TRBD2. The CDR3 spans 15 residues. The germline V gene encodes CDR1 MDHEN and CDR2 SYDVKM. Trimming took 3 bases from V and 2 from J; bases not matched to a gene: 4. CDR3 protein: CASSFRLAAYNEQFF. The CDR3 bases are TGTGCCAGCAGTTTTCGACTAGCAGCCTACAATGAGCAGTTCTTC. Full variable domain (outside the CDR3, taken from reference TRBV28 and TRBJ2-1): DVKVTQSSRYLVKRTGEKVFLECVQDMDHENMFWYRQDPGLGLRLIYFSYDVKMKEKGDIPEGYSVSREKKERFSLILESASTNQTSMYLCASSFRLAAYNEQFFGPGTRLTVL.

The chain employs TRBV11-3 and TRBJ1-2; D might be TRBD1 (6 bases). The germline gives CDR1 SGHNT, CDR2 YENEEA. Between the trimmed V and J ends, which lost 5 bases and 13 bases, there was a span of 17 bases. CDR3 size: 12 residues. The CDR3 region has the DNA TGTGCCAGCAGCCAAAGGGGGGGGGCCACCACCTTC. As protein: CASSQRGGATTF.

V and J are TRBV9 and TRBJ1-3, with 7 bases aligning to TRBD1. The CDR3 loop spans 16 amino acids. Losses at the gene ends were 1 base for V and 2 bases for J; bases not matched to a gene: 6. Germline-derived CDR1 and CDR2 are SGDLS and YYNGEE. CDR3 in DNA: TGTGCCAGCAGCGTATCCCAGGGGGACCCTGGAAACACCATATATTTT. It is translated as CASSVSQGDPGNTIYF. The variable domain in full, with the rest retrieved from reference TRBV9 and TRBJ1-3, is DSGVTQTPKHLITATGQRVTLRCSPRSGDLSVYWYQQSLDQGLQFLIQYYNGEERAKGNILERFSAQQFPDLHSELNLSSLELGDSALYFCASSVSQGDPGNTIYFGEGSWLTVV.

The genes are TRBV5-1 and TRBJ1-1; TRBD1 aligns across 7 bases. The length of the CDR3 is 15 residues. Losses at the gene ends were 4 bases for V and 0 bases for J; bases not matched to a gene: 6. Germline lookup yields CDR1 SGHRS and CDR2 YFSETQ. CDR3 protein: CASSHKQGLNTEAFF. The CDR3 DNA is TGCGCCAGCAGCCATAAACAGGGGTTGAACACTGAAGCTTTCTTT.

In DNA, the CDR3 is TGTGCCAGCAGCTCGGGCCTTACGGGAAACATTCAGTACTTC. This translates into CASSSGLTGNIQYF. The rearrangement uses TRBV5-6 and TRBJ2-4, with D unclear. The CDR3 extends over 14 amino acids. Trimming left V 3 bases short and J 6 bases short, with 13 bases between. CDR1 is SGHDT and CDR2 is YYEEEE in the germline V gene.

This chain connects TRBV30 to TRBJ1-5; D is uncertain. Germline V gene data show CDR1 as GTSNPN and CDR2 as SVGIG (reference sequence). The CDR3 runs 15 residues. V lost 0 bases and J 5 bases, leaving 14 bases between the germline ends. In DNA form, the CDR3 reads TGTGCCTGGAGTGTACTGGGTACACCTCATCAGCCCCAGCATTTT. Its protein product is CAWSVLGTPHQPQHF.